Presented here are 11 T cell receptor beta chains from one specimen sequenced in a study of shared clonotypes between healthy human individuals. Measured with immunoSEQ multiplex PCR; TCRdb has only the in-frame clones, and not every one. The repertoire holds about 460,000 clones, with around 77% as singletons. The sequenced sample consisted of PBMCs. These receptors came from a woman aged 35 to 49 in good health. Some clones in this sample may be carry-over from other donors' samples.

This clone was found many times. Other DNA sequences within the sample encode an identical CDR3. This chain links TRBV11-2 with TRBJ2-5; tentatively, D is TRBD2 (6 bases). CDR1 is SGHAT, CDR2 FQNNGV, per germline. Trimming removed 5 bases from V and 5 bases from J, with 15 bases in between. This CDR3 region has 14 residues. As DNA, the CDR3 is TGTGCCAGCAGCCCGTTGACTAGTTTGGAGACCCAGTACTTC. Amino acids: CASSPLTSLETQYF.

V gene TRBV5-5 combines with J gene TRBJ1-1; no clear D gene. Germline loops: CDR1 SGHKS, CDR2 YYEKEE (reference sequence). CDR3 length: 13 residues. Trimming shortened V by 5 bases and J by 1 base, and 9 bases separated the two germline ends. For the CDR3, the DNA is TGTGCCAGCAGTTCCACATCGAACACTGAAGCTTTCTTT. Its translation is CASSSTSNTEAFF.

The chain combines TRBV6-5 with TRBJ2-3; 7 bases line up with TRBD1. The CDR3 extends over 15 amino acids. Germline CDR1 reads MNHEY; CDR2 reads SVGAGI. J gave up 5 bases and V 3 bases, and 8 bases lay outside the gene matches. The CDR3 bases are TGTGCCAGCAGTTATCTCCCCCAGGGGGAAGATACGCAGTATTTT. This translates into CASSYLPQGEDTQYF.

In nucleotides, the CDR3 is TGTGCCAGCAGCTTAGTGTGGAACACTGAAGCTTTCTTT. It is translated as CASSLVWNTEAFF. This chain connects TRBV7-2 to TRBJ1-1; D is unresolved. V lost 1 base to trimming and J lost 1 base, with 4 bases between them. CDR1 SGHTA and CDR2 FQGNSA come from the germline V gene. The CDR3 is 13 amino acids.

The V gene is TRBV7-3, the J gene TRBJ1-2, with unresolved D. Germline loops: CDR1 SGHTA, CDR2 FQGTGA. Trimming removed 0 bases from V and 6 bases from J, with 11 bases in between. The CDR3 totals 14 residues. The CDR3 DNA follows: TGTGCCAGCAGCTTAACGTTGGCCTCAGATGGCTACACCTTC. Translated: CASSLTLASDGYTF.

The chain carries TRBV4-1 and TRBJ2-4; a weak D match, TRBD1 (6 bases). The CDR3 length is 16 residues. The V and J ends lost 4 bases and 3 bases respectively, with 16 bases between them. Looked up from germline, CDR1 is MGHRA and CDR2 is YSYEKL. The CDR3 here is CASSLLQGYGKNIQYF. As DNA, the CDR3 is TGCGCCAGCAGCCTACTACAGGGTTATGGCAAAAACATTCAGTACTTC.

CDR3 protein: CSVAILSTDTQYF. The CDR3 DNA reads as TGCAGCGTTGCTATCCTTAGCACAGATACGCAGTATTTT. This chain links TRBV29-1 with TRBJ2-3; D is unclear. The V end was cut by 4 bases, the J end by 0 bases, with 8 bases between. This CDR3 spans 13 amino acids. Germline CDR1 SQVTM, CDR2 ANQGSEA.

V gene TRBV7-2 combines with J gene TRBJ1-2, with D perhaps TRBD1 (6 bases). V gave up 0 bases and J gave up 5 bases, with 7 bases separating them. Germline V lookup: CDR1 SGHTA, CDR2 FQGNSA. The CDR3 is 13 amino acids. CDR3 in amino acids: CASSLAGQYGYTF. In DNA, the CDR3 is TGTGCCAGCAGCTTAGCAGGACAGTATGGCTACACCTTC. Full variable domain (rest looked up from reference TRBV7-2 and TRBJ1-2): GAGVSQSPSNKVTEKGKDVELRCDPISGHTALYWYRQSLGQGLEFLIYFQGNSAPDKSGLPSDRFSAERTGGSVSTLTIQRTQQEDSAVYLCASSLAGQYGYTFGSGTRLTVV.

As regards this clone: The identical CDR3 is also encoded by other nucleotide sequences in the sample. This chain connects TRBV9 to TRBJ2-3; D possibly corresponds to TRBD2 (5 bases). CDR1 and CDR2 from the germline V gene are SGDLS and YYNGEE. The CDR3 loop spans 15 amino acids. Trimming took 0 bases from V and 0 from J, leaving 8 bases between them. CDR3 sequence reads: CASSVVGGSTDTQYF. The CDR3 nucleotides read TGTGCCAGCAGCGTAGTGGGCGGGAGCACAGATACGCAGTATTTT.

In this sample, this clone turned up a few times. This chain uses TRBV7-9 with TRBJ1-3; maybe TRBD1 (6 bases). The germline V gene encodes CDR1 SEHNR and CDR2 FQNEAQ (reference sequence). This CDR3 is built from 15 residues. The germline V and J ends were trimmed by 4 bases and 4 bases, with 14 bases remaining between them. The CDR3 DNA follows: TGTGCCAGCAGCTCGTCTGGGGGCAACGGAAACACCATATATTTT. This translates into CASSSSGGNGNTIYF.

V is TRBV28 and J is TRBJ2-1; 9 bases match TRBD1. The ends lost 8 bases at V and 9 bases at J; junction bases unmatched: 11. Germline-derived CDR1 and CDR2 are MDHEN and SYDVKM. The CDR3 spans 14 residues. The CDR3: CASGNSGQGSEQFF. The CDR3 DNA follows: TGTGCCAGCGGTAATTCGGGACAGGGATCTGAGCAGTTCTTC.